Each of the 10 T cell receptor beta chains below was sequenced from the same sample in a study of T cell changes during pregnancy in multiple sclerosis. The method was immunoSEQ multiplex PCR; TCRdb's version includes in-frame clones alone and lacks a portion of them. The table includes approximately 61,000 clones, around 90% detected once. The starting material was peripheral blood, obtained in the first trimester of pregnancy. The receptors come from a female donor with multiple sclerosis, enrolled in a pregnancy study.

This clone was picked up a small number of times. The chain employs TRBV6-1 and TRBJ2-2, with 10 bases that match TRBD2. Germline V CDR1 and CDR2: MNHNS, SASEGT. The V segment lost 1 base and the J segment 1 base; nucleotides outside the gene matches: 3. The CDR3 is 17 residues long. CDR3 region: CASSEELAGLNTGELFF. CDR3 sequence (DNA): TGTGCCAGCAGTGAAGAACTAGCGGGATTGAACACCGGGGAGCTGTTTTTT.

This clone was seen only once. The chain is built from TRBV5-1 and TRBJ1-1; TRBD1 aligns across 8 bases. J gave up 4 bases and V 5 bases, and 7 bases lay outside the gene matches. The CDR3 has 14 residues. Germline CDR1 SGHRS, CDR2 YFSETQ. The CDR3 loop is CASSSLTGATEAFF. The CDR3 nucleotides read TGCGCCAGCAGTTCCTTGACAGGGGCCACTGAAGCTTTCTTT.

The sample holds one count of this clone. The chain is built from TRBV19 and TRBJ2-1, with 11 bases fitting TRBD1. Germline lookup yields CDR1 LNHDA and CDR2 SQIVND (reference sequence). The CDR3 length is 15 residues. The V and J ends lost 3 bases and 3 bases, in that order; junction bases with no gene match: 1. CDR3 in amino acids: CASSIGTGGYNEQFF. For the CDR3, the DNA is TGTGCCAGTAGTATCGGGACAGGGGGCTACAATGAGCAGTTCTTC. The whole variable domain, remainder taken from reference TRBV19 and TRBJ2-1, is DGGITQSPKYLFRKEGQNVTLSCEQNLNHDAMYWYRQDPGQGLRLIYYSQIVNDFQKGDIAEGYSVSREKKESFPLTVTSAQKNPTAFYLCASSIGTGGYNEQFFGPGTRLTVL.

The chain uses TRBV5-1 and TRBJ2-7; 7 nucleotides align to TRBD1. CDR1 SGHRS and CDR2 YFSETQ come from the germline V gene. This CDR3 is built from 15 residues. The V gene end was trimmed by 5 bases and the J gene end by 6 bases; junction bases not matched to a gene: 14. CDR3 DNA sequence: TGCGCCAGCAGTCAGGGGGATCAGGGGACCGCCGAGCAGTACTTC. It specifies CASSQGDQGTAEQYF. Using reference TRBV5-1 and TRBJ2-7 for the parts outside the CDR3, the full variable domain is KAGVTQTPRYLIKTRGQQVTLSCSPISGHRSVSWYQQTPGQGLQFLFEYFSETQRNKGNFPGRFSGRQFSNSRSEMNVSTLELGDSALYLCASSQGDQGTAEQYFGPGTRLTVT.

V and J are TRBV6-1 and TRBJ2-2, with TRBD2 as a possible D gene (6 bases). The ends were cut back, 5 bases at V and 0 bases at J, with 10 bases in the middle. There are 15 residues in the CDR3. Germline V gene data show CDR1 as MNHNS and CDR2 as SASEGT. The CDR3 DNA reads as TGTGCCAGCAGTATGGGACTGCCGAACACCGGGGAGCTGTTTTTT. It yields the protein CASSMGLPNTGELFF.

The chain is built from TRBV9 and TRBJ2-1, with 8 bases lining up with TRBD2. This CDR3 is built from 22 residues. Trimming cost V 1 base and J 0 bases; bases outside gene matches: 21. Germline V gives CDR1 SGDLS, CDR2 YYNGEE. In DNA, the CDR3 is TGTGCCAGCAGCGTAAGCACCCAAAGCGGGAGCTATGGGCGTAGCTCCTACAATGAGCAGTTCTTC. Translation: CASSVSTQSGSYGRSSYNEQFF.

The chain joins TRBV2 to TRBJ2-7, with 9 bases lining up with TRBD1. Germline CDR1 and CDR2: SNHLY and FYNNEI. V dropped 6 bases and J dropped 6; count of bases not matched to a gene: 9. The CDR3 is 14 amino acids. The CDR3 here is CASRGDRESGEQYF. The CDR3 nucleotides read TGTGCCAGCAGGGGGGACAGGGAGTCGGGCGAGCAGTACTTC.

V usage is TRBV5-1 and J usage is TRBJ2-1; 16 nucleotides match TRBD2. Trimming took 3 bases from V and 0 from J; bases not matched to a gene: 3. The CDR3 is made up of 18 amino acids. CDR1 and CDR2 (germline): SGHRS, YFSETQ. Here the CDR3 DNA reads TGCGCCAGCAGCTCCGGGACTAGCGGGAGGGTCTCCTACAATGAGCAGTTCTTC. It is translated as CASSSGTSGRVSYNEQFF.

The chain is built from TRBV5-6 and TRBJ1-5, with TRBD1 matching 7 bases. CDR3 size: 14 residues. The germline V gene encodes CDR1 SGHDT and CDR2 YYEEEE. V dropped 4 bases and J dropped 2; count of bases not matched to a gene: 3. In nucleotides, the CDR3 is TGTGCCAGCAGCACTACAGGGGGCAATCAGCCCCAGCATTTT. Translated, it gives CASSTTGGNQPQHF.

The V call is TRBV2, the J call TRBJ2-5; 10 positions match TRBD1. The CDR3 is 17 residues long. With V trimmed by 5 bases and J by 5 bases, 14 bases remained unmatched. Germline V lookup: CDR1 SNHLY, CDR2 FYNNEI. CDR3 in DNA: TGTGCCAGCAGTAAGACAGGGGGCTCCCAAGTGGAGGAGACCCAGTACTTC. Protein product: CASSKTGGSQVEETQYF.